The 27 T cell receptor beta chains given below trace back to one sample, sequenced in a study of T cells in Graves' hyperthyroidism and ophthalmopathy. The CDR3 regions of TCR beta were amplified from RNA transcripts. A set of HTBI primers served as the primers for a first-round RT-PCR of the TCR CDR3. One entry per CDR3 protein, called by TCRdb with MiXCR from the multiplex PCR reads. The sample contains nearly 600,000 distinct CDR3 sequences, approximately 14% of which appear only once. The sample consisted of blood. The receptor source for this set is a woman aged 30 to 39 with Graves' hyperthyroidism that later progressed to Graves' ophthalmopathy.

This clonotype was picked up a small number of times. This chain links TRBV14 with TRBJ2-1; D is unresolved. Trimming cost V 6 bases and J 0 bases, with 15 bases left between them. Germline values: CDR1 SGHDN, CDR2 FVKESK. This CDR3 comprises 16 residues. CDR3 protein: CASSQNLYNSYNEQFF. CDR3 nucleotide sequence: TGTGCCAGCAGTCAAAATCTGTACAACTCCTACAATGAGCAGTTCTTC.

This clonotype was seen repeatedly, ten times or more. This CDR3 is CASSTTGGGNQPQHF. DNA of the CDR3: TGTGCCAGCAGTACAACAGGGGGCGGGAATCAGCCCCAGCATTTT. The chain is built from TRBV28 and TRBJ1-5; 9 nucleotides match TRBD1. This CDR3 contains 15 residues. The germline gives CDR1 MDHEN, CDR2 SYDVKM. Germline trimming cut 5 bases from V and 4 bases from J; bases unmatched to any gene: 6.

Regarding this clonotype: A much larger clonotype is one base distant, so this may be a read error. V usage is TRBV28 and J usage is TRBJ1-4; maybe TRBD1 (5 bases). Germline V gene data show CDR1 as MDHEN and CDR2 as SYDVKM. The CDR3 has 13 residues. Here the CDR3 DNA reads TGTGGCAGCAGAAGAGGGGTAGCAGAAAAACTGTTTTTT. It specifies CGSRRGVAEKLFF.

As regards this clonotype: This may arise from a read error, as a much more abundant clone is one base away. The rearrangement uses TRBV27 and TRBJ1-1, with D unresolved. This CDR3 spans 13 amino acids. CDR1 and CDR2 (germline): MNHEY, SMNVEV (reference sequence). CDR3 bases: TGTGCCGGCAGGCCGTGGGGTAACACTGAAGCTTTCTTT. It specifies CAGRPWGNTEAFF.

In this sample, this clonotype turned up a few times. The chain combines TRBV29-1 with TRBJ1-4; tentative D call: TRBD1 (5 bases). Trimming cost V 3 bases and J 8 bases, with 19 bases left between them. This CDR3 has 15 amino acids. Germline values: CDR1 SQVTM, CDR2 ANQGSEA. The CDR3 here is CSVDTARDGHEKLFF. CDR3 coding DNA: TGCAGCGTTGATACCGCCCGGGACGGGCACGAAAAACTGTTTTTT.

The sample holds a few counts of this clonotype. This rearrangement joins TRBV24-1 to TRBJ2-3; 8 positions match TRBD1. The V and J ends lost 4 bases and 1 base, in that order; junction bases with no gene match: 9. The germline gives CDR1 KGHDR, CDR2 SFDVKD. This CDR3 comprises 17 residues. This CDR3 is CATSDGRTGLRTDTQYF. The CDR3, as DNA: TGTGCCACCAGTGACGGCCGGACAGGGCTCCGCACAGATACGCAGTATTTT.

In this sample, this clonotype turned up many times. This rearrangement joins TRBV2 to TRBJ2-7; 7 bases are shared with TRBD2. This CDR3 has 14 amino acids. V dropped 10 bases and J dropped 3; count of bases not matched to a gene: 12. Germline V gene sequence: CDR1 SNHLY, CDR2 FYNNEI. This CDR3 reads CATGFETSSYEQYF. The CDR3 DNA reads as TGTGCCACCGGTTTTGAGACTAGCAGCTACGAGCAGTACTTC.

This clonotype has ten or more counts. V usage is TRBV6-5 and J usage is TRBJ1-4; D is unclear. The CDR3 spans 16 residues. Germline-derived CDR1 and CDR2 are MNHEY and SVGAGI. The V end was cut by 2 bases, the J end by 4 bases, with 14 bases between. The CDR3 reads CASSYATGRLNEKLFF. For the CDR3, the DNA is TGTGCCAGCAGTTACGCAACCGGGAGACTTAATGAAAAACTGTTTTTT.

This clonotype has at least ten counts. CDR3 DNA: TGTGCCAGCAGCACGGGACAGCACACTGAAGCTTTCTTT. Protein sequence: CASSTGQHTEAFF. V is TRBV12-3 or TRBV12-4 and J is TRBJ1-1; 7 bases fit TRBD1. The CDR3 is 13 amino acids. J was trimmed by 3 bases and V by 6 bases; bases with no gene match: 4.

This clonotype was detected many times. The J gene is TRBJ2-1, the V gene TRBV6-2 or TRBV6-3; 12 nucleotides agree with TRBD1. The CDR3 totals 16 residues. Germline-derived CDR1 and CDR2 are MNHEY and SVGEGT. V shed 2 bases and J 2 bases; nucleotides not matched to a gene: 1. CDR3 protein: CASSYRDRGPYNEQFF. The CDR3 nucleotides read TGTGCCAGCAGTTACCGGGACAGGGGGCCCTACAATGAGCAGTTCTTC.

This clonotype was observed a handful of times. The genes are TRBV6-1 and TRBJ1-1, with TRBD1 matching over 8 bases. Germline lookup yields CDR1 MNHNS and CDR2 SASEGT. CDR3 size: 15 residues. V lost 0 bases to trimming and J lost 5 bases; unmatched junction nucleotides: 5. The CDR3 here is CASSEARQGATEAFF. CDR3 DNA sequence: TGTGCCAGCAGTGAAGCGAGGCAGGGGGCAACTGAAGCTTTCTTT.

This clonotype has ten or more counts. This chain links TRBV20-1 with TRBJ1-2, with D unresolved. The CDR3 runs to 11 residues. The V gene's germline CDR1 is DFQATT and CDR2 SNEGSKA (reference sequence). V gave up 0 bases and J gave up 5 bases, with 4 bases separating them. The CDR3 coding sequence is TGCAGTGCTAGAGATTGGTATGGCTACACCTTC. Encoded protein: CSARDWYGYTF.

V usage is TRBV28 and J usage is TRBJ2-3; TRBD2 aligns across 10 bases. Germline CDR1 reads MDHEN; CDR2 reads SYDVKM. The CDR3 is 16 amino acids. Germline trimming cut 5 bases from V and 6 bases from J; bases unmatched to any gene: 11. CDR3 residues: CASSRTLAGSWDTQYF. CDR3 in DNA: TGTGCCAGCAGTCGAACACTAGCGGGATCGTGGGATACGCAGTATTTT. Together with reference TRBV28 and TRBJ2-3, the CDR3 gives the full variable domain: DVKVTQSSRYLVKRTGEKVFLECVQDMDHENMFWYRQDPGLGLRLIYFSYDVKMKEKGDIPEGYSVSREKKERFSLILESASTNQTSMYLCASSRTLAGSWDTQYFGPGTRLTVL.

J is TRBJ1-2 and V is TRBV6-2 or TRBV6-3; 7 bases line up with TRBD1. The V segment lost 2 bases and the J segment 6 bases; nucleotides outside the gene matches: 6. This CDR3 spans 14 amino acids. Germline CDR1 and CDR2: MNHEY and SVGEGT. The CDR3 spells CASSYRGQGNGYTF. In DNA, the CDR3 is TGTGCCAGCAGTTACAGGGGGCAAGGAAATGGCTACACCTTC.

The chain uses TRBV24-1 and TRBJ2-5; 10 bases line up with TRBD2. The V gene's germline CDR1 is KGHDR and CDR2 SFDVKD. The trim removed 2 bases at V and 1 base at J, leaving 3 bases unmatched. The CDR3 consists of 16 residues. This CDR3 reads CATSDSTSGAQETQYF. CDR3 sequence (DNA): TGTGCCACCAGTGATTCTACTAGCGGGGCCCAAGAGACCCAGTACTTC.

This clonotype was seen ten or more times. At one of its ends the junction is not consistent with the germline gene, which may arise from a read error. The V gene is TRBV3-1, the J gene TRBJ2-5; TRBD1 matches at 8 bases. The CDR3 length is 15 residues. Germline CDR1 LGHDT, CDR2 YNNKEL (reference sequence). The CDR3 loop reads CASSQETGGQETQYF. The CDR3 DNA sequence: TGCGCCAGCAGCCAAGAAACAGGGGGCCAAGAGACCCAGTACTTC.

This clonotype appeared many times. The chain employs TRBV15 and TRBJ1-1; tentative D call: TRBD1 (5 bases). Trimming removed 3 bases at V and 1 base at J, with 6 bases between. This CDR3 is 13 amino acids long. Germline V gives CDR1 LNHNV, CDR2 YYDKDF (reference sequence). CDR3 residues: CATSSRGNTEAFF. CDR3 DNA sequence: TGTGCCACCAGCAGTAGGGGGAACACTGAAGCTTTCTTT.

This clonotype has ten or more counts. The V call is TRBV6-1, the J call TRBJ1-5; TRBD1 matches 7 bases. This CDR3 comprises 15 residues. V shed 6 bases and J 2 bases; nucleotides not matched to a gene: 7. Germline lookup yields CDR1 MNHNS and CDR2 SASEGT. This chain's CDR3 is CASSTDRVGNQPQHF. In nucleotides, the CDR3 is TGTGCCAGCAGCACCGACAGGGTCGGCAATCAGCCCCAGCATTTT.

This clonotype occurred many times. The chain uses TRBV27 and TRBJ1-4; TRBD1 matches 10 bases. Trimming at V came to 6 bases and at J to 5 bases, leaving 6 bases not matched to a gene. CDR1 and CDR2 (germline): MNHEY, SMNVEV (reference sequence). There are 15 residues in the CDR3. The chain's CDR3 is CASRLTGGGNEKLFF. In nucleotides, the CDR3 is TGTGCCAGCAGACTGACAGGGGGCGGGAATGAAAAACTGTTTTTT.

This clonotype was detected ten times or more. The gene calls are TRBV28 and TRBJ2-1; weak D call: TRBD1 (6 bases). With 4 bases removed from V and 5 bases from J, the gap between germline ends came to 12 bases. Germline V gene data show CDR1 as MDHEN and CDR2 as SYDVKM. The CDR3 extends over 14 amino acids. In DNA, the CDR3 is TGTGCCAGCAGTTCCTGGGACAAAGACAATGAGCAGTTCTTC. This encodes CASSSWDKDNEQFF. Full variable domain (rest looked up from reference TRBV28 and TRBJ2-1): DVKVTQSSRYLVKRTGEKVFLECVQDMDHENMFWYRQDPGLGLRLIYFSYDVKMKEKGDIPEGYSVSREKKERFSLILESASTNQTSMYLCASSSWDKDNEQFFGPGTRLTVL.

CDR3 sequence (DNA): TGTGCCAGCAACCAAGGACTTGTCCCGGATACGCAGTATTTT. Its translation: CASNQGLVPDTQYF. This sequence joins TRBV27 and TRBJ2-3; possibly TRBD2 for D (5 bases). V lost 7 bases and J lost 6, with 17 bases in between. The CDR3 length is 14 residues. The germline V gene encodes CDR1 MNHEY and CDR2 SMNVEV (reference sequence).

This clonotype was observed a few times. The genes are TRBV11-3 and TRBJ1-4, with 8 positions matching TRBD1. Looked up from germline, CDR1 is SGHNT and CDR2 is YENEEA. V was pared by 5 bases and J by 10 bases, with 12 bases of the junction left unmatched. CDR3 size: 15 residues. CDR3 DNA: TGTGCCAGCAGCGGCGGGGACAGGAGCGATGGAAAACTGTTTTTT. This encodes CASSGGDRSDGKLFF.

This clonotype was counted at least ten times. The rearrangement joins TRBV28 to TRBJ2-1; tentatively, D is TRBD2 (5 bases). Trimming stripped 6 bases from V and 2 bases from J, with 23 bases between. Looked up from germline, CDR1 is MDHEN and CDR2 is SYDVKM. The CDR3 is made up of 18 amino acids. The CDR3 protein is CASSRTYRSGGTYNEQFF. CDR3 DNA sequence: TGTGCCAGCAGCCGGACGTACCGAAGCGGAGGTACCTACAATGAGCAGTTCTTC.

V gene TRBV27 combines with J gene TRBJ2-3; TRBD1 matches 7 bases. CDR1 is MNHEY, CDR2 SMNVEV, per germline (reference sequence). Unmatched junction bases numbered 9, after V lost 3 bases and J lost 3 bases. This CDR3 is built from 16 residues. In DNA form, the CDR3 reads TGTGCCAGCAGTTTTACAGTGACAGGGACGACAGATACGCAGTATTTT. It encodes CASSFTVTGTTDTQYF.

This clonotype was seen ten or more times. The genes are TRBV24-1 and TRBJ2-5; possibly TRBD1 for D (6 bases). The CDR3 has 14 residues. Germline V gene lookup returns CDR1 KGHDR and CDR2 SFDVKD. V lost 4 bases, J lost 5 bases, and 13 bases lay in between. The DNA for the CDR3 is TGTGCCACCAGTGAAACAGGGCCTATGGAGACCCAGTACTTC. It yields the protein CATSETGPMETQYF.

The chain employs TRBV7-2 and TRBJ2-1; tentative D call: TRBD1 (6 bases). Germline V CDR1 and CDR2: SGHTA, FQGNSA. Deletions cut 9 bases from V and 7 bases from J, with 13 bases between. The CDR3 is 12 amino acids. The CDR3 here is CARGALENEQFF. Written as DNA, the CDR3 is TGTGCCAGGGGGGCTCTTGAGAATGAGCAGTTCTTC.

The chain has TRBV6-1 and TRBJ1-2; 10 positions agree with TRBD1. Unmatched junction bases numbered 9, after V lost 5 bases and J lost 3 bases. CDR1 and CDR2 from the germline V gene are MNHNS and SASEGT. The CDR3 loop spans 16 amino acids. The CDR3: CASSRRQGALDYGYTF. Written as DNA, the CDR3 is TGTGCCAGCAGTAGAAGACAGGGGGCGCTGGACTATGGCTACACCTTC.